Each of the 14 T cell receptor beta chains below was sequenced from the same sample in a study of control samples from healthy donors and cancer patients. Assay: immunoSEQ multiplex PCR; the TCRdb copy retains only in-frame clones and omits some. The sample lists some 250,000 clones; roughly four fifths were seen once. Sequences were obtained from PBMCs. The receptors were gathered from a woman in her fifties or sixties with lung cancer.

This clone showed up just a few times. The chain employs TRBV30 and TRBJ2-1, with D unclear. The germline V gene has CDR1 GTSNPN and CDR2 SVGIG (reference sequence). V was cut by 0 bases and J by 12 bases, with 12 bases left in between. The CDR3 is made up of 12 amino acids. CDR3 in amino acids: CAWSVLAGRQFF. CDR3 DNA: TGTGCCTGGAGTGTACTGGCCGGGCGGCAGTTCTTC.

The V call is TRBV12-3 or TRBV12-4, the J call TRBJ1-2, with a possible D match to TRBD1 (5 bases). CDR3 size: 13 residues. Trimming removed 6 bases at V and 7 bases at J, with 15 bases between. CDR3 loop: CASSLSPGVGYTF. The CDR3 DNA reads TGTGCCAGCAGCTTATCGCCGGGGGTTGGCTACACCTTC.

V is TRBV30 and J is TRBJ2-1; TRBD2 agrees at 7 bases. The V gene end was trimmed by 5 bases and the J gene end by 6 bases; junction bases not matched to a gene: 4. Germline values: CDR1 GTSNPN, CDR2 SVGIG (reference sequence). The CDR3 covers 12 residues. The CDR3 is CAWSTSVNEQFF. The CDR3 DNA sequence: TGTGCCTGGTCTACTAGCGTCAATGAGCAGTTCTTC.

V and J are TRBV5-1 and TRBJ2-1; 8 nucleotides match TRBD2. The ends lost 4 bases at V and 2 bases at J; junction bases unmatched: 5. Germline assignment: CDR1 SGHRS and CDR2 YFSETQ. The CDR3 loop spans 15 amino acids. CDR3 in amino acids: CASSPAGGPYNEQFF. DNA for the CDR3: TGCGCCAGCAGCCCGGCGGGAGGCCCCTACAATGAGCAGTTCTTC.

V is TRBV3-1 (or the pseudogene TRBV3-2) and J is TRBJ2-2, with TRBD2 matching 7 bases. CDR3 size: 15 residues. From germline, CDR1 is LGHDT and CDR2 YNNKEL (reference sequence). After removal of 5 bases from V and 5 bases from J, the junction contained 8 bases not matched to a gene. The CDR3 is CASSSLGEGTGELFF. As DNA, the CDR3 is TGTGCCAGCAGCTCTCTGGGGGAGGGGACCGGGGAGCTGTTTTTT.

The V gene is TRBV5-1, the J gene TRBJ2-5, with 7 bases matching TRBD2. V shed 4 bases, J shed 5 bases, and the junction held 11 bases outside the gene matches. The length of the CDR3 is 15 residues. CDR1 and CDR2 from the germline V gene are SGHRS and YFSETQ. The CDR3 coding sequence is TGCGCCAGCAGCCCCGGGACTCCCGGGGGGGAGACCCAGTACTTC. Translated, it gives CASSPGTPGGETQYF.

The V gene is TRBV6-2 or TRBV6-3, the J gene TRBJ2-7, with 10 bases lining up with TRBD2. The CDR3 totals 19 residues. The germline V gene has CDR1 MNHEY and CDR2 SVGEGT. V lost 2 bases, J lost 1 base, and 14 bases stayed unmatched. The CDR3 loop is CASSYQVFSGGAGSYEQYF. Written as DNA, the CDR3 is TGTGCCAGCAGTTACCAAGTATTCAGCGGGGGGGCAGGATCCTACGAGCAGTACTTC.

The V call is TRBV18, the J call TRBJ2-7; 7 bases agree with TRBD1. The CDR3 runs to 15 residues. Per the germline V gene, CDR1 is KGHSH and CDR2 is LQKENI. The V and J ends lost 5 bases and 0 bases, in that order; junction bases with no gene match: 7. CDR3 amino acids: CASSSTGRASYEQYF. The CDR3 DNA follows: TGTGCCAGCTCATCGACAGGGCGAGCCTCCTACGAGCAGTACTTC. The entire variable domain, with the rest obtained from reference TRBV18 and TRBJ2-7, is as follows: NAGVMQNPRHLVRRRGQEARLRCSPMKGHSHVYWYRQLPEEGLKFMVYLQKENIIDESGMPKERFSAEFPKEGPSILRIQQVVRGDSAAYFCASSSTGRASYEQYFGPGTRLTVT.

The chain links TRBV6-5 to TRBJ2-7, with TRBD2 matching over 12 bases. This CDR3 comprises 15 residues. The V gene's germline CDR1 is MNHEY and CDR2 SVGAGI. The V gene end was trimmed by 8 bases and the J gene end by 4 bases; junction bases not matched to a gene: 9. The CDR3: CASGGRTSGVYEQYF. The CDR3 nucleotides are TGTGCCAGCGGGGGGAGGACTAGCGGGGTTTACGAGCAGTACTTC.

The gene calls are TRBV2 and TRBJ2-3; possible D gene TRBD2, 6 bases. CDR1 SNHLY and CDR2 FYNNEI come from the germline V gene. The CDR3 has 16 residues. The germline V and J ends were trimmed by 8 bases and 3 bases, with 21 bases remaining between them. The CDR3 is CASSRGRGGRTDTQYF. The CDR3 DNA sequence: TGTGCCAGCTCCCGGGGTCGCGGTGGGAGGACAGATACGCAGTATTTT.

This clone was observed once. V and J are TRBV9 and TRBJ2-5; D may be TRBD1 or TRBD2 (5 bases each). This CDR3 has 14 amino acids. Germline lookup yields CDR1 SGDLS and CDR2 YYNGEE. The ends were cut back, 4 bases at V and 5 bases at J, with 15 bases in the middle. The CDR3 coding sequence is TGTGCCAGCAGCACCGGCCGGGGCGAGGAGACCCAGTACTTC. Amino acids: CASSTGRGEETQYF.

Written as DNA, the CDR3 is TGTGCCAGCAGCGCCCGCCGTACCGAGTCGGTCCAGTACTTC. Amino acids: CASSARRTESVQYF. The chain recombines TRBV9 with TRBJ2-5, with unresolved D. This CDR3 has 14 amino acids. Trimming removed 3 bases from V and 10 bases from J, with 19 bases in between. Germline CDR1 and CDR2: SGDLS and YYNGEE. The full variable domain, its missing parts supplied by reference TRBV9 and TRBJ2-5, is DSGVTQTPKHLITATGQRVTLRCSPRSGDLSVYWYQQSLDQGLQFLIQYYNGEERAKGNILERFSAQQFPDLHSELNLSSLELGDSALYFCASSARRTESVQYFGPGTRLLVL.

Remarks on this clone: Other DNA variants within this sample encode the same CDR3. The chain is built from TRBV18 and TRBJ2-3; TRBD2 matches 7 bases. CDR3 length: 16 residues. From germline, CDR1 is KGHSH and CDR2 LQKENI. V shed 3 bases, J shed 0 bases, and the junction held 6 bases outside the gene matches. CDR3 coding DNA: TGTGCCAGCTCACCCTCGGGAGGCGCTAGCACAGATACGCAGTATTTT. This translates into CASSPSGGASTDTQYF.

On this clone itself: Additional DNA sequences in this sample encode the identical CDR3. The V gene is TRBV24-1, the J gene TRBJ1-5; 8 bases line up with TRBD1. Germline V gene sequence: CDR1 KGHDR, CDR2 SFDVKD. The CDR3 is made up of 16 amino acids. Unmatched junction bases numbered 5, after V lost 3 bases and J lost 2 bases. The CDR3 DNA reads as TGTGCCACCAGTGATGCCGGGACAGGAGGCAATCAGCCCCAGCATTTT. Its protein is CATSDAGTGGNQPQHF.